What follows describes a single T cell receptor (beta chain). No antigen is known for it. The entry originates in a study of blood T cells in healthy people across ages. With a J-beta primer mix and a sample-barcoded 5' primer, a second PCR ran about 7 to 11 cycles. All cDNA molecules were each tagged by a template-switch adaptor with 12 random nucleotides. One entry per CDR3 protein results from TCRdb running MiXCR on the 5' RACE reads. The data hold roughly 500,000 distinct CDR3 sequences, with about 26% observed a single time. The authors drew roughly 9.8 milliliters of peripheral blood from each donor. The CDR3 extends over 13 amino acids. Trimming left V 3 bases short and J 5 bases short, with 9 bases between. General observations from the study: Underestimates were what the diversity estimates from one million T cells were considered to be. Naive T cell percentage strongly correlated with TCR beta diversity.

This chain connects TRBV12-3 or TRBV12-4 to TRBJ2-3; TRBD1 or TRBD2 may be the D gene (7 bases each). The sequence came from a woman in her 70s in good health. The sequencing input was blood. The CDR3 region has the DNA TGTGCCAGCAGTTTCAGGGGGGGAGATACGCAGTATTTT. Its translation is CASSFRGGDTQYF.